This TCR beta chain was identified in a study of blood T cell repertoires in COVID-19. Looking at the study overall: Samples came from the United States, Italy and Spain, spanning acute and convalescent COVID-19.

Participants' own reports of clinical history determined their cohort assignment. What the recovered Cohort 3 donors had was two negative PCRs, clearance, or symptom resolution. Per the original methods: Estimates of nucleated cell counts were drawn from the amplification of reference gene primers. The assay was immunoSEQ multiplex PCR, and TCRdb's table has in-frame clones only and misses some. The V and J calls and clone size are taken from that table; D and trimming were inferred from the DNA. This repertoire shows over 250,000 clones, roughly 86% found once; its top ten account for around 9%. The TCR comes from a woman between 18 and 29 years old who had recovered from COVID-19. The sample comprised PBMCs or T cells enriched from blood (not recorded which).

The CDR3 protein is CASSLGGTGESYEQYF. The CDR3, as DNA: TGCGCCAGCAGCTTGGGTGGCACAGGGGAATCCTACGAGCAGTACTTC. The chain couples TRBV5-1 to TRBJ2-7; 7 bases fit TRBD1. The CDR3 is 16 residues long. Losses at the gene ends were 0 bases for V and 1 base for J; bases not matched to a gene: 7. The germline CDR1 and CDR2 sequences are SGHRS and YFSETQ.